These 8 T cell receptor beta chains were sequenced from one sample in a study of OX40 agonist ivuxolimab in advanced cancers. Receptors were amplified or captured by the immunoSEQ multiplex PCR assay. This immuneACCESS table, as held by TCRdb, lists in-frame sequences with V and J called but not all clones. Of the missing ones, under half trace to an unresolved V gene in checked studies; the others have no known cause. This sample holds 30,000 to 40,000 clones; about three quarters were observed only once. Around a quarter of the sample is in the top ten clones. The sample here was CD4+ or CD8+ T cells sorted from blood, taken in a trial of the OX40 agonist ivuxolimab. The receptors were sampled from an adult with an advanced solid tumor such as melanoma, head and neck, liver or kidney cancer.

The rearrangement uses TRBV6-5 and TRBJ1-2; D unresolved. V lost 0 bases and J 0 bases, leaving 11 bases between the germline ends. CDR3 length: 16 amino acids. Per the germline V gene, CDR1 is MNHEY and CDR2 is SVGAGI. CDR3 bases: TGTGCCAGCAGTTACTCACTGACCTCAGCTAACTATGGCTACACCTTC. Translation gives CASSYSLTSANYGYTF.

This chain links TRBV9 with TRBJ1-2; 8 bases line up with TRBD1. Losses at the gene ends were 4 bases for V and 13 bases for J; bases not matched to a gene: 18. Germline assignment: CDR1 SGDLS and CDR2 YYNGEE. The CDR3 runs to 15 residues. The CDR3 DNA follows: TGTGCCAGCAGCTCCTGGCGGGGGCAGGGGGCGATGCCCACCTTC. Its protein product is CASSSWRGQGAMPTF.

This clone has a single count. The CDR3 DNA follows: TGTGCCAGCAGCCCCGACAGGGCGAACACTGAAGCTTTCTTT. It yields the protein CASSPDRANTEAFF. The chain has TRBV5-5 and TRBJ1-1; TRBD1 matches at 7 bases. Germline V lookup: CDR1 SGHKS, CDR2 YYEKEE (reference sequence). With V trimmed by 4 bases and J by 1 base, 4 bases remained unmatched. This CDR3 region has 14 residues.

The chain has TRBV7-8 and TRBJ1-5, with unresolved D. The CDR3 loop spans 15 amino acids. V lost 3 bases to trimming and J lost 4 bases, with 13 bases between them. The germline CDR1 and CDR2 sequences are SGHVS and FQNEAQ. The CDR3, as DNA: TGTGCCAGCAGCTTTGATGAACATTATAATCAGCCCCAGCATTTT. Translated: CASSFDEHYNQPQHF.

The V gene is TRBV9, the J gene TRBJ2-1; 10 bases match TRBD2. V lost 0 bases and J lost 7; bases outside the gene matches: 4. Germline V gene sequence: CDR1 SGDLS, CDR2 YYNGEE. This CDR3 is built from 15 residues. This CDR3 reads CASSVDSGGSNEQFF. The DNA of the CDR3 is TGTGCCAGCAGCGTAGATAGCGGGGGGTCAAATGAGCAGTTCTTC.

The CDR3 loop reads CASSSRGAGHTIYF. The CDR3 coding sequence is TGTGCCAGCAGTTCCCGCGGGGCGGGGCACACCATATATTTT. The V call is TRBV28, the J call TRBJ1-3; a possible D gene is TRBD1 (5 bases). Trimming cost V 4 bases and J 8 bases, with 15 bases left between them. CDR3 length: 14 residues. From germline, CDR1 is MDHEN and CDR2 SYDVKM. Based on the CDR3 plus reference TRBV28 and TRBJ1-3, the full variable domain is DVKVTQSSRYLVKRTGEKVFLECVQDMDHENMFWYRQDPGLGLRLIYFSYDVKMKEKGDIPEGYSVSREKKERFSLILESASTNQTSMYLCASSSRGAGHTIYFGEGSWLTVV.

This clone has more than one count but fewer than ten. V gene TRBV7-2 combines with J gene TRBJ2-3; no clear D gene. This CDR3 has 12 amino acids. The germline V gene encodes CDR1 SGHTA and CDR2 FQGNSA. Between the trimmed V and J ends, which lost 1 base and 3 bases, there was a span of 2 bases. The CDR3 sequence: CASSLETDTQYF. The CDR3 DNA is TGTGCCAGCAGCTTAGAAACAGATACGCAGTATTTT.

The chain joins TRBV11-1 to TRBJ2-3; TRBD2 agrees at 9 bases. This CDR3 region has 16 residues. Per the germline V gene, CDR1 is SGHAT and CDR2 is FQDESV (reference sequence). V dropped 5 bases and J dropped 9; count of bases not matched to a gene: 15. The CDR3 DNA sequence: TGTGCCAGCAGCGCCTCTAGCGGGGCCGCGCCAGGCACGCAGTATTTT. It translates to CASSASSGAAPGTQYF.